Below, 5 T cell receptor beta chains from the same sample are listed, as sequenced in a study of post-analysis software for immune sequencing data. General study findings and limits: Patients used four to six TRBV segments, including TRBV5-6, TRBV5-1 and TRBV20-1, more often than controls.

TCR beta cDNA libraries included unique molecular identifiers. TCRdb analysed the PCR reads with MiXCR anew, one entry per CDR3 protein. There are about 540,000 distinct CDR3 sequences in the sample; roughly 34% occur only once, and less than 6% lies in the top ten. Their cognate antigens are unknown. Sequencing input: blood. Receptor source: a girl between 2 and 17 years old with multiple sclerosis.

The J gene is TRBJ1-4, the V gene TRBV7-6; D possibly corresponds to TRBD1 (6 bases). The germline V gene encodes CDR1 SGHVS and CDR2 FNYEAQ. The CDR3 extends over 16 amino acids. V was pared by 5 bases and J by 0 bases, with 13 bases between. The CDR3 DNA sequence: TGTGCCAGCAGCGATGGGGGGCTCGCAACTAATGAAAAACTGTTTTTT. Amino acid sequence: CASSDGGLATNEKLFF.

This clonotype was picked up a small number of times. This chain links TRBV5-1 with TRBJ2-7; 7 bases fit TRBD2. The CDR3 loop spans 14 amino acids. Trimming removed 5 bases from V and 6 bases from J; junction bases left unmatched: 11. Germline values: CDR1 SGHRS, CDR2 YFSETQ. Here the CDR3 reads CASSRGDPTGEQYF. The CDR3 DNA reads TGCGCCAGCAGTCGGGGGGACCCTACTGGCGAGCAGTACTTC.

This clonotype was detected a few times. The chain combines TRBV29-1 with TRBJ1-1, with 9 bases matching TRBD1. CDR3 length: 10 residues. The ends lost 3 bases at V and 10 bases at J; junction bases unmatched: 0. Germline values: CDR1 SQVTM, CDR2 ANQGSEA. CDR3 sequence (DNA): TGCAGCGTTGAGACAGGGGGAGCTTTCTTT. Protein: CSVETGGAFF.

This clonotype was detected ten times or more. The rearrangement links TRBV6-2 or TRBV6-3 to TRBJ2-5, with 12 positions matching TRBD2. Per the germline V gene, CDR1 is MNHEY and CDR2 is SVGEGT. V was clipped by 6 bases and J by 2 bases; unmatched bases: 10. There are 17 residues in the CDR3. CDR3 sequence (DNA): TGTGCCAGCAGGGAAAGACTAGCGGGGGCTATACAAGAGACCCAGTACTTC. Encoded protein: CASRERLAGAIQETQYF.

The CDR3 DNA follows: TGCAGTGCTAGGAAGGACGGGACCTACGAGCAGTACTTC. Its translation: CSARKDGTYEQYF. The rearrangement uses TRBV20-1 and TRBJ2-7; possible D gene TRBD2, 5 bases. The CDR3 is 13 amino acids. V gave up 3 bases and J gave up 2 bases, with 11 bases separating them. From germline, CDR1 is DFQATT and CDR2 SNEGSKA (reference sequence).